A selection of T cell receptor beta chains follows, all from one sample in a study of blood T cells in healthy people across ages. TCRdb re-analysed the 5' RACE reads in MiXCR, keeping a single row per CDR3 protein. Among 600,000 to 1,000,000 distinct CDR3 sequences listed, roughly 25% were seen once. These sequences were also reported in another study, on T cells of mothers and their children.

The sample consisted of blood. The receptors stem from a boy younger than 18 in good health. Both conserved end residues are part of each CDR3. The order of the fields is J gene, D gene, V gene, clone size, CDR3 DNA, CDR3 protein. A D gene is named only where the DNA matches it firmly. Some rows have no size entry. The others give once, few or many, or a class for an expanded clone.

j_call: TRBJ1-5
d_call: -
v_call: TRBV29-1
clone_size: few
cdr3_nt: TGCAGCGCCCTCGACCCTTATCTGGGGAGACGAAGAGTGGATCAGCCCCAGCATTTT
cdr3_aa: CSALDPYLGRRRVDQPQHF

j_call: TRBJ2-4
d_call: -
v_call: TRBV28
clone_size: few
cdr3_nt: TGTGCCAGCAGGACGGGATCGGCAGCTGGCGCCAAAAACATTCAGTACTTC
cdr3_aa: CASRTGSAAGAKNIQYF

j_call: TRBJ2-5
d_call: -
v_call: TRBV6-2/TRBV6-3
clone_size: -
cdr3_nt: TGTGCCAGCAGTTACTTGGCAGGGACCCAGTACTTC
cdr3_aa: CASSYLAGTQYF

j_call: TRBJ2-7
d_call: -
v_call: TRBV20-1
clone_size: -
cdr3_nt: TGCAGTGCTAGACGGGACCGCTCCTTTGGCGAGCAGTACTTC
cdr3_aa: CSARRDRSFGEQYF

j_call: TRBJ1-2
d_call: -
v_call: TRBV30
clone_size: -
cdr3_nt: TGTGCCTGGAGTCCCGCTCGGGTGGCAGCCCTCTATGGCTACACCTTC
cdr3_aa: CAWSPARVAALYGYTF

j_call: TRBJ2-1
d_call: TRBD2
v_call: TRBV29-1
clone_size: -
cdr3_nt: TGCAGCGTTGAAGTTTTTACTAGCGGGAGCGTCGGTGAGCAGTTCTTC
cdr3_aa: CSVEVFTSGSVGEQFF

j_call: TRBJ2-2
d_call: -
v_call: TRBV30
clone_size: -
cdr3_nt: TGTGCCTGGAGTGTACAGGTCGCGAACACCGGGGAGCTGTTTTTT
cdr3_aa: CAWSVQVANTGELFF

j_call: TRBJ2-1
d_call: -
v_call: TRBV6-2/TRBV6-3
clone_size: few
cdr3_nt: TGTGCCAGCAGTTTCCGAGCCCTGGGGGGCAATGAGCAGTTCTTC
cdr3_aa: CASSFRALGGNEQFF

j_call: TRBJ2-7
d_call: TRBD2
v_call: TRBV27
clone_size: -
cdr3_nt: TGTGCCAGCGCCTTAGCGGGAGGGACTTACGAGCAGTACTTC
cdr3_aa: CASALAGGTYEQYF

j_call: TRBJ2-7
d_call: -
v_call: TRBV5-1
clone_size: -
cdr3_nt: TGCGCCAGCAGCTTGACAGATAGAGTCTACGAGCAATACTTC
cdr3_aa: CASSLTDRVYEQYF

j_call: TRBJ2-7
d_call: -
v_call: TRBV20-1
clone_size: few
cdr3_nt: TGCAGTGCTGAACTGGGACACTTCCCCGAGCAGTACTTC
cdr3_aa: CSAELGHFPEQYF

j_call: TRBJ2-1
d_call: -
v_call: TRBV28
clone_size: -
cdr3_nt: TGTGCCAGCAGTCCAGGGGAATCCTACAATGAGCAGTTCTTC
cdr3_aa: CASSPGESYNEQFF

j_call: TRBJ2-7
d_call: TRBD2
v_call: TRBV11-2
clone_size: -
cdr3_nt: TGTGCCAGCAGCTCCCGGGAGGGGGGGGCCTACGAGCAGTACTTC
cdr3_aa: CASSSREGGAYEQYF

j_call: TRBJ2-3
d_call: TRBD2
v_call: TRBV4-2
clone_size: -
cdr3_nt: TGTGCCAGCAGCCAAGTAGGCACTAGCGAAAACACAGATACGCAGTATTTT
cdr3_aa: CASSQVGTSENTDTQYF

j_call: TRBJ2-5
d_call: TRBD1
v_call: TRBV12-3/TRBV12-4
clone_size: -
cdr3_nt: TGTGCCAGCAGTTCCCACAGGGGCAAAGAGACCCAGTACTTC
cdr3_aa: CASSSHRGKETQYF

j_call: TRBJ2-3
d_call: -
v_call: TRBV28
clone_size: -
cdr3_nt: TGTGCCAGCAGTTTAGGCCCTCGAAATCCCCACACAGATACGCAGTATTTT
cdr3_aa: CASSLGPRNPHTDTQYF

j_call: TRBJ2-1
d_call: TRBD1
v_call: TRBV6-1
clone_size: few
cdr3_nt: TGTGCCAGCAGAATAAGACCGGGACAGTCATACAATGAGCAGTTCTTC
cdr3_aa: CASRIRPGQSYNEQFF

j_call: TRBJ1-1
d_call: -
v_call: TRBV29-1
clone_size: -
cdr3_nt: TGCAGCGTAGGGACGGTCACTGAAGCTTTCTTT
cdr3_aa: CSVGTVTEAFF

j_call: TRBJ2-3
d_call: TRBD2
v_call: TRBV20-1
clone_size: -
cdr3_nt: TGCAGTGCTAGAGATAAACCTAGCGGGGGCCGCACAGATACGCAGTATTTT
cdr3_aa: CSARDKPSGGRTDTQYF

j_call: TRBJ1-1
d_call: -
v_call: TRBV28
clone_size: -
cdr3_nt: TGTGCCAGCAGTTCAGGGTTCTTTGGCCTCGGAACTGAAGCTTTCTTT
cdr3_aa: CASSSGFFGLGTEAFF

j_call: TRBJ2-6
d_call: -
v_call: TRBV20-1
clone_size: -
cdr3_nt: TGCAGTGCTAGTCGGAGCTCTGGGGCCAACGTCCTGACTTTC
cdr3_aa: CSASRSSGANVLTF

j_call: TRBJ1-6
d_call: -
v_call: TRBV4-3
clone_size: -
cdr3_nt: TGCGCCAGCAGCCAAGACAGGGGATATACACCCCTCCACTTT
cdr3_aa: CASSQDRGYTPLHF

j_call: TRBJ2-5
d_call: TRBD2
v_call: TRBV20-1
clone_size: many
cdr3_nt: TGCAGTGCAGCGGATTCTAGCGGCGCCATGGAGACCCAGTACTTC
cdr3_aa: CSAADSSGAMETQYF

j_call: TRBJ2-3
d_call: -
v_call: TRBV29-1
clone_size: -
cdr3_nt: TGCAGCGCCCTAGGAGCGGATACGCAGTATTTT
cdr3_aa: CSALGADTQYF

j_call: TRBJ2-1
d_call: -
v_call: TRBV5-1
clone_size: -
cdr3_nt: TGCGCCAGCAGCTTGATGGGTGGGGGGGCATCAAATGAGCAGTTCTTC
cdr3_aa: CASSLMGGGASNEQFF

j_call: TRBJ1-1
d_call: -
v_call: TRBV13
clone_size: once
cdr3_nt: TGTGCCAGCAGCCAGGGGCGAAGAGTGAACACTGAAGCTTTCTTT
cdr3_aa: CASSQGRRVNTEAFF

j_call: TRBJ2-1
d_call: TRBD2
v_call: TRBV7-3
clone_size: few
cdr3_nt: TGTGCCAGCAGCTCTGGACTAGCGGGGCATGAGCAGTTCTTC
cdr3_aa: CASSSGLAGHEQFF

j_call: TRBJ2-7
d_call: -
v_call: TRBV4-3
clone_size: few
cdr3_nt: TGCGCCAGCAGCCAAGATAGGGAGTCCTACGAGCAGTACTTC
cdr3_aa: CASSQDRESYEQYF

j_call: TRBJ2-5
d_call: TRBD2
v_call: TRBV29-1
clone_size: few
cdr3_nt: TGCAGCGTTGAAGGGGGGACTAGCGGGAACCAAGAGACCCAGTACTTC
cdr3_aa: CSVEGGTSGNQETQYF

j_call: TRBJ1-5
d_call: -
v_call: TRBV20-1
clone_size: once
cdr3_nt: TGCAGTGCTAGAGCGGGGGGAGGCAATCAGCCCCAGCATTTT
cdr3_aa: CSARAGGGNQPQHF

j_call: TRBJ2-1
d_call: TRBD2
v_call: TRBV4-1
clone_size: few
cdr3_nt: TGCGCCAGCAGTCGGACCCGGGGACTAGCGGGTTCCTACAATGAGCAGTTCTTC
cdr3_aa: CASSRTRGLAGSYNEQFF

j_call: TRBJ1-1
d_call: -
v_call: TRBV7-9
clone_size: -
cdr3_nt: TGTGCCAGCAGCTCCCCAGGGAGCCCTGAAGCTTTCTTT
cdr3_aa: CASSSPGSPEAFF

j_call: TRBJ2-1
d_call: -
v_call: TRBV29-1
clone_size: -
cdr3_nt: TGCAGCGTTGAGAGGGCGAATGAGCAGTTCTTC
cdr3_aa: CSVERANEQFF

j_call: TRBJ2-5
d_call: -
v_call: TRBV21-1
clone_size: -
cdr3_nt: TGTGCCAGCAGCAAAGACTCCGAGACCCAGTACTTC
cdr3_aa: CASSKDSETQYF

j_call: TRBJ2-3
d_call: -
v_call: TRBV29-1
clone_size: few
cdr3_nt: TGCAGCGCCGTCTTGAGCGTCTCTAGCACGGATACGCAGTATTTT
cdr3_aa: CSAVLSVSSTDTQYF

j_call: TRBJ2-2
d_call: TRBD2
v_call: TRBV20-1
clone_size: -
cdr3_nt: TGCAGTGCTAGAGATCCCGCTAGCGGGGGCCCGCGGCTGTTTTTT
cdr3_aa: CSARDPASGGPRLFF

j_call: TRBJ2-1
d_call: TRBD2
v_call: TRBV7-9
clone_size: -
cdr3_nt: TGTGCCAGCAGCCCAGGGGGAGCGGGAGGGCCAAGGTACAATGAGCAGTTCTTC
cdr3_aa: CASSPGGAGGPRYNEQFF

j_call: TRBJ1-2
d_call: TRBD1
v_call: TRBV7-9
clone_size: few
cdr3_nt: TGTGCCAGCAGCTTTTTTCAGGGGGCGCTGGATGGCTACACCTTC
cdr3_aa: CASSFFQGALDGYTF

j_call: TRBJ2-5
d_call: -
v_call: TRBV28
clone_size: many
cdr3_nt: TGTGCCAGCAGTCCACCCACCCCGGGGACCCAGTACTTC
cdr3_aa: CASSPPTPGTQYF

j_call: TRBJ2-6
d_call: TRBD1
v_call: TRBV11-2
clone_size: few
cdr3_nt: TGTGCCAGCAGCTTAGCCGGGACAGCCCTCAACGTCCTGACTTTC
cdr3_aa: CASSLAGTALNVLTF

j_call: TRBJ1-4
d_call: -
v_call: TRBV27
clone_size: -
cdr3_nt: TGTGCCAGCAGTGAATACGGGCGTCTTGGTGAAAAACTGTTTTTT
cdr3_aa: CASSEYGRLGEKLFF

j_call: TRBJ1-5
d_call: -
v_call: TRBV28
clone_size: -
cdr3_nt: TGTGCCAGCAGTTTCGAAGGGACCACCATTAGCAATCAGCCCCAGCATTTT
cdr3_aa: CASSFEGTTISNQPQHF

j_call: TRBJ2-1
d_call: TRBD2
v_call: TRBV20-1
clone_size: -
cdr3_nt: TGCAGTGCTGGACTAGCGGGCGCGCCCCCGTTCTTC
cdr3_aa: CSAGLAGAPPFF

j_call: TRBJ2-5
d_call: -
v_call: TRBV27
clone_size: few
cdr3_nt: TGTGCCAGCAGTACCCAGAGACGGGGGGAGACCCAGTACTTC
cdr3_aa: CASSTQRRGETQYF

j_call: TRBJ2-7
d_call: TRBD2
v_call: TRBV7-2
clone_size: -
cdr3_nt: TGTGCCAGCAGCCGCGGGGGGGTCAGGGCCTACAAGCAGTACTTC
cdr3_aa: CASSRGGVRAYKQYF

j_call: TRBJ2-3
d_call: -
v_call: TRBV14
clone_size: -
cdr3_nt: TGTGCCAGCAGCCAAGACGGCCAGGGCGGAATCACAGATACGCAGTATTTT
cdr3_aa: CASSQDGQGGITDTQYF

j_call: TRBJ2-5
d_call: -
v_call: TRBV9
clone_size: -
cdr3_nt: TGTGCCAGCAGCGTAACGGTCTACCCAGAGACCCAGTACTTC
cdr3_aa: CASSVTVYPETQYF

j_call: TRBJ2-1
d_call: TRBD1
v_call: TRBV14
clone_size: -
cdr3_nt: TGTGCCAGCAGCCAGCACCGGGACAGCTTCTACAATGAGCAGTTCTTC
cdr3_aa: CASSQHRDSFYNEQFF

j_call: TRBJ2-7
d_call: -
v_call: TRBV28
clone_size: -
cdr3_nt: TGTGCCAGCAGACTGCTAGGTTACGAGCAGTACTTC
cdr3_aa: CASRLLGYEQYF

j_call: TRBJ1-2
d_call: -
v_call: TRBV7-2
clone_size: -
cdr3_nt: TGTGCCAGCAGCCCTATGACGTCGGGCTATGGCTACACCTTC
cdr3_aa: CASSPMTSGYGYTF

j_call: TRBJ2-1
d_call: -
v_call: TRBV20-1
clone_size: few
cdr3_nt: TGCAGTGCTAGATTACTGGGCCAGGCTAACAATGAGCAGTTCTTC
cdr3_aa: CSARLLGQANNEQFF

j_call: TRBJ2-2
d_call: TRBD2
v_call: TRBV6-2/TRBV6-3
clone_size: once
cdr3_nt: TGTGCCAGCATTGTAACTCAGGCGGGGGGGACTAACACCGGGGAGCTGTTTTTT
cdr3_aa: CASIVTQAGGTNTGELFF

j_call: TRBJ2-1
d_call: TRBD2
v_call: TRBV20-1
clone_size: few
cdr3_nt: TGCAGTGCTAGGGGGCTAGCGGCGGAGCAGTTCTTC
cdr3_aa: CSARGLAAEQFF

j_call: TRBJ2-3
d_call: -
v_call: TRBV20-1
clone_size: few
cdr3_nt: TGCAGTGCTAGCGGGACTGGTAGCACAGATACGCAGTATTTT
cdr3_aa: CSASGTGSTDTQYF

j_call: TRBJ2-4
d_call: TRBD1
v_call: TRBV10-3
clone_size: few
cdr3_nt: TGTGCCATCAATCCGGGACAGACCAAAAACATTCAGTACTTC
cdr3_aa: CAINPGQTKNIQYF

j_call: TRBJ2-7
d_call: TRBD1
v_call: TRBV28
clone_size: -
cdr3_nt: TGTGCCAGCAGTTTCGGGACAGGGAACGAGCAGTACTTC
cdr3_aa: CASSFGTGNEQYF

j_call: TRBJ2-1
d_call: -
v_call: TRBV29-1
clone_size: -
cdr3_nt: TGCAGCGTTGGAGCCCGGACGGGGTACAATGAGCAGTTCTTC
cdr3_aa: CSVGARTGYNEQFF

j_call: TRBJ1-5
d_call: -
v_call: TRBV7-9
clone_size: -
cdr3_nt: TGTGCCAGCAGCGTCGAAGGGATTAATCAGCCCCAGCATTTT
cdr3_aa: CASSVEGINQPQHF

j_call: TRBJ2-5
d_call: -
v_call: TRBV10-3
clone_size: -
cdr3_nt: TGTGCCATCGGCGCAGGGACCCAAGAGACCCAGTACTTC
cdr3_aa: CAIGAGTQETQYF

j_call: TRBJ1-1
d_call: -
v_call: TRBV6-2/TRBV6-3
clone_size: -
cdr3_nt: TGTGCCACTCTGGCGGGTTCTGGGGGGAACACTGAAGCTTTCTTT
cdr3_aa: CATLAGSGGNTEAFF